Sequencing of this TCR beta chain was carried out in a study of blood T cell repertoires in COVID-19. Germline V lookup: CDR1 MNHEY, CDR2 SVGEGT. Trimming cost V 5 bases and J 7 bases; bases outside gene matches: 17. The CDR3 is 17 residues long. Generated by immunoSEQ multiplex PCR, the TCRdb table keeps only in-frame clones and is missing some. The sample has 200,000 or so clones, approximately 88% seen once. Sequenced sample: PBMCs or T cells enriched from blood (not recorded which). This chain connects TRBV6-2 or TRBV6-3 to TRBJ1-2, with 9 bases aligning to TRBD1. The receptor's source is a middle-aged woman with acute COVID-19. The CDR3 sequence is CASSPGTGIQRLRGYTF. Written as DNA, the CDR3 is TGTGCCAGCAGTCCCGGGACAGGGATCCAACGCCTGCGTGGCTACACCTTC.